This T cell receptor beta chain appears in the sequencing data of a study of early T cells in non-severe SARS-CoV-2 infection. This clonotype was seen a few times. Each CDR3 protein is one row after TCRdb ran MiXCR on the 5' RACE reads. The sample holds approximately 81,000 distinct CDR3 sequences, 5.5% to 7.5% seen once. Trimming left V 1 base short and J 0 bases short, with 10 bases between. The CDR3 consists of 17 residues. Germline assignment: CDR1 SGHDN and CDR2 FVKESK. The sample consisted of whole blood. The source of this sequence is an adult who was a healthcare worker with PCR-confirmed SARS-CoV-2 infection or an uninfected control (not recorded which). The chain uses TRBV14 and TRBJ1-6; D ambiguous. The CDR3 coding sequence is TGTGCCAGCAGCCAAGCCGACGTGAGCTCCTATAATTCACCCCTCCACTTT. This sequence encodes CASSQADVSSYNSPLHF.